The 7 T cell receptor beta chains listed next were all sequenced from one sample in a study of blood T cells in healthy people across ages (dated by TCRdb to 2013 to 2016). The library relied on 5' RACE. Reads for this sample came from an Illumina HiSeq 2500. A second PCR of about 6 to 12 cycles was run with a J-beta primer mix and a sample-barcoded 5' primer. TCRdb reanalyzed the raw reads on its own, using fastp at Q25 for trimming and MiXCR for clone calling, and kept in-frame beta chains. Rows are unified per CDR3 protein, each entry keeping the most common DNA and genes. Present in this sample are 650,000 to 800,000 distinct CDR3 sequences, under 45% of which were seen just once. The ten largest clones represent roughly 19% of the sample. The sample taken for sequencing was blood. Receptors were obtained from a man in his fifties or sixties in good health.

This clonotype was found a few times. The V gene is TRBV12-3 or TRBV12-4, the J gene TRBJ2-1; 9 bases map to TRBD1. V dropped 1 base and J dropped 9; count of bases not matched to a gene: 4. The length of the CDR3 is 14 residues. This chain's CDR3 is CASSLGGTGCEQFF. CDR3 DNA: TGTGCCAGCAGTTTAGGGGGGACAGGGTGTGAGCAGTTCTTC.

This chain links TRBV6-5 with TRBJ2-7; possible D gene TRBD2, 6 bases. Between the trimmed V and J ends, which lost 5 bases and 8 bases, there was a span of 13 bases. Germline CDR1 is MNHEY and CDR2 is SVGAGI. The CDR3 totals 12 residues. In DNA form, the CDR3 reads TGTGCCAGCAGTCAGGAGGGCGGAAAGCAGTACTTC. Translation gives CASSQEGGKQYF.

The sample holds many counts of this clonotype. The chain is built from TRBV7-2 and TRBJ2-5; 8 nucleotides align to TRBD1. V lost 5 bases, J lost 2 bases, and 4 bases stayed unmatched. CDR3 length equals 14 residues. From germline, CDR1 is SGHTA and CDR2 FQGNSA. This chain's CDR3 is CASSPTGAQETQYF. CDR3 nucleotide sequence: TGTGCCAGCAGCCCGACAGGGGCACAAGAGACCCAGTACTTC.

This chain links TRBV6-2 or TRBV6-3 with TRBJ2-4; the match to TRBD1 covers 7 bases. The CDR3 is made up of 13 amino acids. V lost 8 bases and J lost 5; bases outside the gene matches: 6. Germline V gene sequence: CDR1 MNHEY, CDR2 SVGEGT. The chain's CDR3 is CASARDSQNIQYF. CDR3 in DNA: TGTGCCAGCGCCCGGGACAGCCAAAACATTCAGTACTTC.

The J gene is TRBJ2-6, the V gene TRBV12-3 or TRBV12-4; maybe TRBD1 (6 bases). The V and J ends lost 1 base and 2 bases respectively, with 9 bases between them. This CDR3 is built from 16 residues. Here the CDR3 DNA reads TGTGCCAGCAGTTTAGTCTACAGGGCTGGGGCCAACGTCCTGACTTTC. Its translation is CASSLVYRAGANVLTF.

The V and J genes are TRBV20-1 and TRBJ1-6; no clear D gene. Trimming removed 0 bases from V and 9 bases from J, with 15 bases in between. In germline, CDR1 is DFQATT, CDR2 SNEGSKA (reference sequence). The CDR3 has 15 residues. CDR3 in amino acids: CSARDRSGFSSPLHF. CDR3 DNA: TGCAGTGCTAGAGATCGGTCAGGTTTTAGTTCACCCCTCCACTTT.

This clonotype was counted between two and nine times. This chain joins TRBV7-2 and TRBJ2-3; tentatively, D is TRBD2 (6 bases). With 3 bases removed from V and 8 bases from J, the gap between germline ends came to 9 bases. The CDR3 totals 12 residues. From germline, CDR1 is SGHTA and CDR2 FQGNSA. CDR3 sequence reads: CASSLRRGTQYF. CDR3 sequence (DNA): TGTGCCAGCAGCTTGCGGCGGGGTACGCAGTATTTT. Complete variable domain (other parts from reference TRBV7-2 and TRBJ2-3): GAGVSQSPSNKVTEKGKDVELRCDPISGHTALYWYRQSLGQGLEFLIYFQGNSAPDKSGLPSDRFSAERTGGSVSTLTIQRTQQEDSAVYLCASSLRRGTQYFGPGTRLTVL.